This T cell receptor beta chain emerged from a study of blood T cell repertoires in COVID-19. About the study: Acute and convalescent COVID-19 samples came from the United States, Italy and Spain. Sample material is recorded as cDNA or gDNA derived from T cells, B-cell-depleted T cells, or PBMCs.

V lost 4 bases, J lost 5 bases, and 15 bases lay in between. Germline V gene lookup returns CDR1 LGHDT and CDR2 YNNKEL (reference sequence). The CDR3 extends over 15 amino acids. In the original processing: Scientists estimated how many nucleated cells there were by amplifying reference gene primers. The data were produced by immunoSEQ multiplex PCR, yet TCRdb's version contains in-frame clones alone and is incomplete. The V and J calls and clone size come from that table; D and trimming were worked out from the DNA. Of about 180,000 clones detected, 80% to 90% appear once; the ten largest clones hold 12%.

This receptor was identified in a woman older than 75 with COVID-19, enrolled during active disease. The J gene is TRBJ2-1, the V gene TRBV3-1 (or the pseudogene TRBV3-2), with D possibly matching TRBD2 (6 bases). Material for sequencing was peripheral blood. CDR3 DNA: TGTGCCAGCAGCCCTTGGCGGGAAATCCACAATGAGCAGTTCTTC. This sequence encodes CASSPWREIHNEQFF.